A few counts support the clone carrying this T cell receptor beta chain. This entry is derived from a study of cytomegalovirus exposure and HLA in healthy donors. The PCR was carried out with 60 Vbeta primers and 13 Jbeta primers. This table comes from immunoSEQ multiplex PCR, and its TCRdb copy is limited to in-frame clones, with some not included. The sample yields some 200,000 clones, about 89% seen once. The clonotype was recovered from a woman aged 18-29 years in good health and CMV-seronegative. The sample consisted of PBMCs.

The DNA of the CDR3 is TGCAGTGCTCCCAATTCCTACGAGCAGTACTTC. This sequence encodes CSAPNSYEQYF. The chain couples TRBV20-1 to TRBJ2-7; D unresolved. The CDR3 sequence is 11 residues long. CDR1 DFQATT and CDR2 SNEGSKA come from the germline V gene (reference sequence). The ends were cut back, 5 bases at V and 1 base at J, with 6 bases in the middle.